Only a few counts were recorded for the clone carrying this T cell receptor (beta chain). Its antigen is as yet unknown. This sample is drawn from a study of vaccination and CD4 T cells after COVID-19. Noted treatment: roughly 11-day PBMC culture with coronavirus spike peptide pools or control peptides (ViraFEST assay). The CDR3 sequence is 15 residues long. Trimming cost V 7 bases and J 1 base, with 14 bases left between them. Germline lookup yields CDR1 KGHDR and CDR2 SFDVKD. Oncomine TCR Beta short-read sequencing was applied to DNA from cultured CD4+ T cells. A single record per CDR3 protein comes from TCRdb applying MiXCR to the PCR reads. The sample records about 14,000 distinct CDR3 sequences, approximately 45% being singletons.

The sample comprised cultured CD4+ T cells from blood. The sequence came from a human donor with COVID-19. The chain has TRBV24-1 and TRBJ2-3; TRBD2 is a possible D gene (6 bases). CDR3 in amino acids: CATRPGDLRTDTQYF. The DNA for the CDR3 is TGTGCCACCAGACCGGGGGACCTACGCACAGATACGCAGTATTTT.